This T cell receptor beta chain was sequenced in a study of sequential checkpoint blockade in melanoma (dated by TCRdb to 2018 to 2020). Looking at the study overall: Patients were randomized 1:1 to first-line nivolumab followed by ipilimumab (arm A) or ipilimumab followed by nivolumab (arm B). Maintenance nivolumab came after each of the two trial sequences. The paper's findings and limits, for the study overall: Validation of the response-prediction model combining TCR metrics and mutation burden is needed in larger, independent patient cohorts.

The immunoSEQ Assay was used to immunosequence TCRbeta CDR3 regions from genomic DNA. Prior to high-throughput sequencing, genomic DNA was amplified by bias-controlled multiplex PCR. The study's own analysis went as follows. To quantify the absolute abundance of each unique TCRbeta CDR3 region, the sequences were collapsed and filtered. Clonality, defined as 1 minus Pielou's evenness, was calculated using only productive rearrangements. A previously published method was used to identify clones whose frequencies were significantly greater in on-treatment samples than in baseline samples. TCRdb holds this immuneACCESS table with in-frame rearrangements only. Some clones are missing; in checked studies, unresolved V genes explain under half, and the rest has no known cause. V, J and clone size derive from that table, while D and trimming were established from the DNA sequence. The table for this sample lists several thousand clones; 70% to 85% of them were counted only once. Around 30% of the sample is held by the ten biggest clonotypes.

This specimen's treatment or condition label, interpreted: randomized to nivolumab then ipilimumab (arm A) or the reverse (arm B). No trial patient had received prior DNA-damaging chemotherapy. Thawed PBMCs were sorted on a FACS Aria II flow cytometer to isolate live CD3+CD8+ cells negative for CD19 and CD56. Samples were obtained from patients with melanoma enrolled in CheckMate 064, a randomized, open-label phase II trial of sequential checkpoint blockade. Peripheral blood mononuclear cells were collected by leukapheresis, purified using Ficoll-Paque, and frozen in human serum containing about 11% DMSO. Purity of sorted blood CD3+CD8+ cells was verified at >98% immediately after sorting, followed by DNA extraction. Worth noting for this clone: Its antigen remains undetermined. There are no base qualities to consult, and no much larger clone falls within one base.

This TCR derives from a human donor with melanoma. Source: CD8+ T cells sorted from blood (inferred from file names), taken from a patient given nivolumab and ipilimumab in sequence.

The sequenced DNA is TGTGCCAGCAGTTTATCGTTCGGGGGTCCCAACGTCCTGACTTTC. The translation is CASSLSFGGPNVLTF. The chain is made from TRBV27 and TRBJ2-6; a weak D assignment points to TRBD2 (6 bases agree). The CDR3 goes from the cysteine to the phenylalanine over 15 residues. Only CDR3 DNA is held: 45 bases, read in frame from base 1. The V and J ends are trimmed by 0 bases and 8 bases, leaving 11 bases between them. From the germline V gene (reference sequence), CDR1 is MNHEY and CDR2 is SMNVEV. The full variable domain, completed from the reference TRBV27 and TRBJ2-6 proteins outside the CDR3, reads EAQVTQNPRYLITVTGKKLTVTCSQNMNHEYMSWYRQDPGLGLRQIYYSMNVEVTDKGDVPEGYKVSRKEKRNFPLILESPSPNQTSLYFCASSLSFGGPNVLTFGAGSRLTVL.